These 2 T cell receptor beta chains were sequenced from one sample in a study of cytomegalovirus exposure and HLA in healthy donors. Primers for the PCR totalled 60 Vbeta and 13 Jbeta. The repertoire was sequenced with immunoSEQ multiplex PCR; TCRdb's copy has only in-frame clones and lacks some. This repertoire shows about 160,000 clones, about 80% found once; its top ten account for 9.7%. The sample was PBMCs. These TCRs come from a man aged 18 to 29 in good health and CMV-seropositive.

On this clone: The CDR3 does not close with the conserved phenylalanine or tryptophan, likely indicating a read error. No DNA is shown, since the ends of the CDR3 on it are uncertain; the CDR3 is the one TCRdb lists. The rearrangement links TRBV20-1 to TRBJ1-2; the listed D gene, TRBD1, was not tested against the DNA. From its first to its last residue, the CDR3 has 9 amino acids. Germline loops: CDR1 DFQATT, CDR2 SNEGSKA (reference sequence). The CDR3 region is CSPPKGPSI.

CDR3 in amino acids: CATRDSNTEAFF. The CDR3 bases are TGTGCCACCCGGGACAGTAACACTGAAGCTTTCTTT. The chain links TRBV10-3 to TRBJ1-1, with 7 bases matching TRBD1. Trimming took 10 bases from V and 2 from J; bases not matched to a gene: 4. The CDR3 runs to 12 residues. Germline V CDR1 and CDR2: ENHRY, SYGVKD.